The clone carrying this T cell receptor beta chain was found once. A much larger clone differs from this one at a single base, so this may be a read error. Other DNA sequences within the sample encode an identical CDR3. CDR1 is KGHSH, CDR2 LQKENI, per germline. The CDR3 loop spans 15 amino acids. These data are taken from a study of shared clonotypes between healthy human individuals. Using immunoSEQ multiplex PCR, the repertoire was profiled, and TCRdb retains in-frame clones only, with some absent. The sample shows about 1.1 million clones, around three quarters of them seen only once. The V call is TRBV18, the J call TRBJ1-2; D remains unclear. The clonotype originates from a man younger than 30 in good health. Some clones in this sample may be carry-over from other donors' samples. The sample consisted of memory CD4+ T cells from PBMCs. Subset specified: CD45RA-negative fraction. The CDR3 DNA is TGTGCTAGCTCACCACTGTCAGACGCTAACTATGGCTACACCTTC. Encoded protein: CASSPLSDANYGYTF.